Below are 9 T cell receptor beta chains sequenced from a single sample in a study of cytomegalovirus exposure and HLA in healthy donors. PCR was performed using 60 Vbeta and 13 Jbeta primers. Repertoires were generated with immunoSEQ multiplex PCR, while TCRdb's copy carries only in-frame clones and drops some. The repertoire holds 200,000 to 250,000 clones, with about three quarters as singletons. Sample: PBMCs. Receptor source: a man aged 40-49 years in good health and CMV-seronegative.

The chain has TRBV28 and TRBJ2-3, with 12 bases fitting TRBD1. Trimming at V came to 8 bases and at J to 6 bases, leaving 3 bases not matched to a gene. Germline-derived CDR1 and CDR2 are MDHEN and SYDVKM. The CDR3 is made up of 13 amino acids. The CDR3 is CASGTGGGDTQYF. CDR3 in DNA: TGTGCCAGCGGGACAGGGGGCGGTGATACGCAGTATTTT.

At least ten counts were recorded for this clone. V usage is TRBV18 and J usage is TRBJ1-5, with a tentative D call TRBD1 (6 bases). Deletions cut 3 bases from V and 3 bases from J, with 21 bases between. This CDR3 spans 18 amino acids. Germline CDR1 KGHSH, CDR2 LQKENI. The DNA for the CDR3 is TGTGCCAGCTCACCCAGACCCCGAGAGGACAGATTCAATCAGCCCCAGCATTTT. It codes for CASSPRPREDRFNQPQHF.

This clone has more than one count but fewer than ten. The chain has TRBV4-1 and TRBJ2-3, with a tentative D call TRBD2 (5 bases). Germline V lookup: CDR1 MGHRA, CDR2 YSYEKL. V lost 2 bases, J lost 2 bases, and 17 bases lay in between. The CDR3 covers 17 residues. The CDR3 sequence is CASSQLGGDRNTDTQYF. In nucleotides, the CDR3 is TGCGCCAGCAGCCAACTCGGAGGCGATCGTAACACAGATACGCAGTATTTT.

The gene calls are TRBV5-1 and TRBJ2-7, with D tentatively TRBD1 (6 bases). The V end was cut by 4 bases, the J end by 3 bases, with 8 bases between. This CDR3 is 12 amino acids long. CDR1 and CDR2 (germline): SGHRS, YFSETQ. The CDR3 sequence: CASSEQGYEQYF. Here the CDR3 DNA reads TGCGCCAGCAGCGAACAGGGCTACGAGCAGTACTTC. Filled out from reference TRBV5-1 and TRBJ2-7, the complete variable domain reads KAGVTQTPRYLIKTRGQQVTLSCSPISGHRSVSWYQQTPGQGLQFLFEYFSETQRNKGNFPGRFSGRQFSNSRSEMNVSTLELGDSALYLCASSEQGYEQYFGPGTRLTVT.

CDR3 sequence (DNA): TGTGCCACCAGCAGCTCAGGACAGGGCAATCAGCCCCAGCATTTT. Encoded protein: CATSSSGQGNQPQHF. The chain couples TRBV15 to TRBJ1-5, with 7 bases that match TRBD1. V lost 3 bases and J lost 2; bases outside the gene matches: 4. The germline CDR1 and CDR2 sequences are LNHNV and YYDKDF (reference sequence). This CDR3 is 15 amino acids long.

This clone was counted once. The rearrangement joins TRBV6-1 to TRBJ1-4; 10 bases match TRBD1. The CDR3 spans 13 residues. V was pared by 8 bases and J by 8 bases, with 5 bases of the junction left unmatched. Germline V gives CDR1 MNHNS, CDR2 SASEGT. For the CDR3, the DNA is TGTGCCAGCGGGACAGGGGTCCGGGAAAAACTGTTTTTT. Encoded protein: CASGTGVREKLFF.

The V call is TRBV11-2, the J call TRBJ2-5; TRBD2 aligns across 7 bases. The junction had 15 bases not matched to a gene; V was cut back by 4 bases and J by 1 base. The germline CDR1 and CDR2 sequences are SGHAT and FQNNGV. This CDR3 region has 18 residues. As DNA, the CDR3 is TGTGCCAGCAGCTGGGGGGGGTTTAGGGCGCGACCCCAAGAGACCCAGTACTTC. Translating it yields CASSWGGFRARPQETQYF.

The V gene is TRBV5-1, the J gene TRBJ2-3; D perhaps matches TRBD2 (5 bases). Trimming stripped 7 bases from V and 1 base from J, with 13 bases between. This CDR3 has 14 amino acids. Germline loops: CDR1 SGHRS, CDR2 YFSETQ. Here the CDR3 DNA reads TGCGCCAGCTCACGAAGCGGCCGCACAGATACGCAGTATTTT. This codes for CASSRSGRTDTQYF.

The chain combines TRBV11-1 with TRBJ2-2, with TRBD1 matching 12 bases. Germline values: CDR1 SGHAT, CDR2 FQDESV (reference sequence). The CDR3 has 15 amino acids. V lost 3 bases and J lost 7; bases outside the gene matches: 3. The CDR3 bases are TGTGCCAGCAGCTTCCGGGACAGGGGGCACGGGGAGCTGTTTTTT. This encodes CASSFRDRGHGELFF.